This T cell receptor beta chain comes out of a study of blood T cells in healthy people across ages. The CDR3 runs 15 residues. J was trimmed by 12 bases and V by 0 bases; bases with no gene match: 9. The germline gives CDR1 DFQATT, CDR2 SNEGSKA (reference sequence). This clonotype has only a few counts. Its antigen is as yet unknown. The authors ran a second PCR of about 7 to 11 cycles using a sample-barcoded 5' primer and a J-beta primer mix. Any given sample supplied a minimum of 2.5 million CDR3-containing paired-end reads. TCRdb independently ran MiXCR on the 5' RACE reads; one entry per CDR3 protein. The sample consists of roughly 1,700,000 distinct CDR3 sequences, 28% of them appearing once. Notes on the study in general: Across the age range, TCR beta diversity per million T cells fell in a roughly linear way.

Total RNA extraction produced at least 5.5 micrograms (per sample) for the study. V gene TRBV20-1 combines with J gene TRBJ2-1, with TRBD2 matching 12 bases. The sample taken for sequencing was blood. The receptor comes from a woman aged 25-40 years in good health. The CDR3 reads CSARDSASGGARQFF. For the CDR3, the DNA is TGCAGTGCTAGAGATTCGGCTAGCGGGGGGGCTAGGCAGTTCTTC.